The T cell receptor beta chain under discussion was sequenced for a study of cytomegalovirus exposure and HLA in healthy donors. Germline V gene sequence: CDR1 SGHVS, CDR2 FQNEAQ. Trimming removed 0 bases at V and 3 bases at J, with 8 bases between. The CDR3 has 14 residues. Primers for the PCR totalled 60 Vbeta and 13 Jbeta. Only in-frame clones appear in the TCRdb table, and some are missing; sequencing was by immunoSEQ multiplex PCR. The sample holds over 100,000 clones, approximately 8.8% seen once. The chain combines TRBV7-8 with TRBJ1-1, with D unclear. This clonotype was sampled from a middle-aged man in good health and CMV-seronegative. The sample comprised PBMCs. The CDR3 sequence is CASSLALADTEAFF. For the CDR3, the DNA is TGTGCCAGCAGCTTAGCGCTGGCAGACACTGAAGCTTTCTTT.